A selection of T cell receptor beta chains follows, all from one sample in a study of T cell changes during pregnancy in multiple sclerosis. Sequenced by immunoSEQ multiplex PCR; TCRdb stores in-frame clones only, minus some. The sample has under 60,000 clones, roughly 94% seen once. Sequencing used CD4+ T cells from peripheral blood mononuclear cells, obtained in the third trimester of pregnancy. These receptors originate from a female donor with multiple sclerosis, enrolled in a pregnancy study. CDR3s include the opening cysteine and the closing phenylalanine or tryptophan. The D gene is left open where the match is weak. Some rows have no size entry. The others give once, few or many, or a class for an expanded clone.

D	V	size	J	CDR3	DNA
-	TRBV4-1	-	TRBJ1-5	CASSLFGGGGLPQPQHF	TGCGCCAGCAGCCTCTTCGGGGGTGGGGGTCTCCCGCAGCCCCAGCATTTT
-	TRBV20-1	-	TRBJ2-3	CSAGTETQYF	TGCAGTGCTGGAACAGAGACGCAGTATTTT
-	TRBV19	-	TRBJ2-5	CASSNTGGETQYF	TGTGCCAGTAGTAATACCGGAGGGGAGACCCAGTACTTC
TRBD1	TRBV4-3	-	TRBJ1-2	CASSQVGGGAYGYTF	TGCGCCAGCAGCCAAGTTGGAGGGGGCGCCTATGGCTACACCTTC
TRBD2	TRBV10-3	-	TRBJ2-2	CAINGRGANTGELFF	TGTGCCATCAACGGTCGGGGGGCGAACACCGGGGAGCTGTTTTTT
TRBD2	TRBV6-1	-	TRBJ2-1	CACQRLAGTNEQFF	TGTGCCTGCCAGAGACTAGCGGGGACGAATGAGCAGTTCTTC
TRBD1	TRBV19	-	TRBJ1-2	CASSIGDSHYGYTF	TGTGCCAGTAGTATAGGGGACAGCCACTATGGCTACACCTTC
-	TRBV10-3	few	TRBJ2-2	CAISGLASGELFF	TGTGCCATCAGTGGTCTAGCGTCCGGGGAGCTGTTTTTT
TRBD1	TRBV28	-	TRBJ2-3	CASSLPRQGPSTDTQYF	TGTGCCAGCAGTCTACCCCGACAGGGACCTAGCACAGATACGCAGTATTTT
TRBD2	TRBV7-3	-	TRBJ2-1	CASSLTSGGAFFF	TGTGCCAGCAGCCTGACTAGCGGGGGGGCCTTTTTCTTC
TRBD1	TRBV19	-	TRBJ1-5	CASSDPTGHQPQHF	TGTGCCAGTAGTGATCCGACAGGGCATCAGCCCCAGCATTTT
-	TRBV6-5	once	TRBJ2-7	CASHPSGRMPYEQYF	TGTGCCAGCCACCCATCAGGCCGTATGCCCTACGAGCAGTACTTC
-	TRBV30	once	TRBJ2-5	CAWSEGAGTQYF	TGTGCCTGGAGCGAGGGTGCGGGGACCCAGTACTTC
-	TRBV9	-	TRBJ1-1	CASSVGQGNTEAFF	TGTGCCAGCAGCGTAGGGCAGGGGAACACTGAAGCTTTCTTT
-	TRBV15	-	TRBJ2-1	CATREQGRGEQFF	TGTGCCACCCGGGAGCAGGGACGCGGTGAGCAGTTCTTC
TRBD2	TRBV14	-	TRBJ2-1	CASSPGLAVFYNEQFF	TGTGCCAGCAGCCCGGGACTAGCGGTTTTCTACAATGAGCAGTTCTTC
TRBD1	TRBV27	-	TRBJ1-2	CASRTTGAGDYGYTF	TGTGCCAGCAGAACGACAGGGGCCGGGGACTATGGCTACACCTTC
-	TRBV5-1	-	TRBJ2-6	CASRMGLGSGANVLTF	TGCGCCAGCAGGATGGGGCTGGGCTCTGGGGCCAACGTCCTGACTTTC
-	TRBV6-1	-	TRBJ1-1	CASSEGTANLLNTEAFF	TGTGCCAGCAGTGAAGGGACAGCGAACCTATTGAACACTGAAGCTTTCTTT
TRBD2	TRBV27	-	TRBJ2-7	CASSRGRAYEQYF	TGTGCCAGCAGTCGCGGGAGGGCTTACGAGCAGTACTTC
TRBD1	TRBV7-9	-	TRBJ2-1	CASSLGGQGLNEQFF	TGTGCCAGCAGCTTGGGGGGACAGGGTCTCAATGAGCAGTTCTTC
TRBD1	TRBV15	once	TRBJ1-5	CATSMGQLLSNQPQHF	TGTGCCACCAGCATGGGACAGCTTCTTAGCAATCAGCCCCAGCATTTT
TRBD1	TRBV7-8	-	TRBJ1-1	CASSLTGLNTEAFF	TGTGCCAGCAGCCTGACAGGGCTGAACACTGAAGCTTTCTTT
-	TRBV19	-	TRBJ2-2	CASSEQGFGELFF	TGTGCCAGTAGCGAACAGGGCTTCGGGGAGCTGTTTTTT
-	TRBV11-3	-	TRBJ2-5	CASSLVAGNLETQYF	TGTGCCAGCAGCTTAGTGGCAGGGAATCTGGAGACCCAGTACTTC
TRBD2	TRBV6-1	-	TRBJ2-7	CASSHQGLYEQYF	TGTGCCAGCAGTCACCAGGGACTATACGAGCAGTACTTC